The clone carrying this TCR beta chain was recorded at least ten times. Antigen specificity is unknown. This specimen belongs to a study of CD8 T cells in ankylosing spondylitis. Study-level results: One TCR beta motif, made up of 7 or 8 highly homologous variants, appeared characteristic of ankylosing spondylitis blood. Before this, some motif variants had been reported in reactive arthritis synovial fluid and blood.

Each CDR3 protein gets one entry after TCRdb re-called the 5' RACE reads with MiXCR. The repertoire has some 240,000 distinct CDR3 sequences, 20% to 30% of them found once; the top ten carry 0.5% to 0.75%. V was pared by 5 bases and J by 0 bases, with 16 bases of the junction left unmatched. The CDR3 sequence is 18 residues long. Germline CDR1 DFQATT, CDR2 SNEGSKA (reference sequence). This chain links TRBV20-1 with TRBJ2-7, with 10 bases lining up with TRBD2. The source of this sequence is a male donor with ankylosing spondylitis or in good health (not recorded which). What was sequenced was blood, either unsorted or a sorted T cell fraction (not recorded which). As DNA, the CDR3 is TGCAGTGCTCTCGGGGTGATAGCGGGGGGAAAAGTCTCCTACGAGCAGTACTTC. The encoded protein is CSALGVIAGGKVSYEQYF.